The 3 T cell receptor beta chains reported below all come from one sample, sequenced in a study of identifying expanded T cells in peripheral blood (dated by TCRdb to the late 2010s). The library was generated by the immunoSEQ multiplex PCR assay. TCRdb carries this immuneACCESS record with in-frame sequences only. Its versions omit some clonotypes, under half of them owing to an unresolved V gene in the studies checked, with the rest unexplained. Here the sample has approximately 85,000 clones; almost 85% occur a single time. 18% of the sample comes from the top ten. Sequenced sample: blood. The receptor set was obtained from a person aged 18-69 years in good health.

The CDR3 DNA reads TGTGCCAGCACCCGACTGGGGTACTACGAGCAGTACTTC. Translating it yields CASTRLGYYEQYF. The V call is TRBV6-6, the J call TRBJ2-7; no firm D call. From germline, CDR1 is MNHNY and CDR2 SVGAGI (reference sequence). The CDR3 extends over 13 amino acids. V lost 7 bases to trimming and J lost 3 bases, with 13 bases between them.

The CDR3 protein is CASSLPNLGTGIYEQYF. Here the CDR3 DNA reads TGTGCCAGCAGTTTACCAAACCTCGGGACAGGGATCTACGAGCAGTACTTC. The genes are TRBV28 and TRBJ2-7, with 9 bases that match TRBD1. Germline V gene lookup returns CDR1 MDHEN and CDR2 SYDVKM. CDR3 length: 17 amino acids. The ends lost 2 bases at V and 3 bases at J; junction bases unmatched: 11. Variable domain in full (rest from reference TRBV28 and TRBJ2-7): DVKVTQSSRYLVKRTGEKVFLECVQDMDHENMFWYRQDPGLGLRLIYFSYDVKMKEKGDIPEGYSVSREKKERFSLILESASTNQTSMYLCASSLPNLGTGIYEQYFGPGTRLTVT.

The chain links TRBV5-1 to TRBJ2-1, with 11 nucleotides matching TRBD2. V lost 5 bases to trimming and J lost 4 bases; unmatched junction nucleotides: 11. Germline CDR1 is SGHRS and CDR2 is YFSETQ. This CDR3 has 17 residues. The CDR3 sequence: CASSPIPTSGGYNEQFF. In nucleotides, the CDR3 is TGCGCCAGCAGTCCTATACCTACTAGCGGGGGTTACAATGAGCAGTTCTTC.